This T cell receptor beta chain was recorded in a study of T cell responses to AZD1222 COVID-19 vaccine. Study-wide results and limits: It should be noted that donors were predominantly white British and more often female, and clonal diversity was possibly underestimated.

With respect to this clone: Its antigen is still unknown.

Sequenced by immunoSEQ multiplex PCR; TCRdb stores in-frame clones only, minus some. The sample yields over 140,000 clones, roughly 92% seen once. Material: peripheral blood, obtained on day 0 of AZD1222 vaccination. The sequence was collected from an adult in good health.

CDR3: CATSTIPGQGATGLEKLFF. The CDR3 DNA follows: TGTGCCACCAGCACAATTCCGGGACAGGGGGCCACTGGGTTAGAAAAACTGTTTTTT. This sequence joins TRBV15 and TRBJ1-4; TRBD1 agrees at 12 bases. In germline, CDR1 is LNHNV, CDR2 YYDKDF (reference sequence). J gave up 8 bases and V 4 bases, and 17 bases lay outside the gene matches. CDR3 length equals 19 residues. The whole variable domain, remainder taken from reference TRBV15 and TRBJ1-4, is DAMVIQNPRYQVTQFGKPVTLSCSQTLNHNVMYWYQQKSSQAPKLLFHYYDKDFNNEADTPDNFQSRRPNTSFCFLDIRSPGLGDTAMYLCATSTIPGQGATGLEKLFFGSGTQLSVL.